This T cell receptor (beta chain) was obtained from a study of blood T cell repertoires in COVID-19. As for the study in general: Whether acute or convalescent, the COVID-19 samples came from the United States, Italy and Spain. Nucleic acid was either cDNA or gDNA, and it came from T cells, B-cell-depleted T cells, or PBMCs.

In the study's own analysis: Scientists estimated how many nucleated cells there were by amplifying reference gene primers. Sequenced by immunoSEQ multiplex PCR; TCRdb stores in-frame clones only, minus some. V and J calls and clone size follow that table, whereas D and trimming were derived from the DNA. The sample yields 20,000 to 30,000 clones, nearly 90% seen once. From germline, CDR1 is DFQATT and CDR2 SNEGSKA (reference sequence). The ends were cut back, 3 bases at V and 5 bases at J, with 15 bases in the middle. The CDR3 has 14 residues. The receptor comes from a man aged 65 to 79 with acute or convalescent COVID-19. Sequenced: peripheral blood. The chain carries TRBV20-1 and TRBJ2-3; possibly TRBD2 for D (5 bases). The CDR3 is CSASVEGEIDTQYF. Here the CDR3 DNA reads TGCAGTGCTAGTGTTGAGGGAGAGATAGATACGCAGTATTTT.